A single sample is the source of the 25 T cell receptor beta chains below, sequenced in a study of Graves' ophthalmopathy and Graves' hyperthyroidism (dated by TCRdb to the late 2010s). The sample was run on an Illumina HiSeq 2000. For repertoire sequencing, the TCR beta CDR3 regions were amplified from RNA transcripts. The first round of RT-PCR was done with HTBI primers and the Qiagen OneStep RT-PCR kit, and was followed by a second round of multiplex PCR, then size selection and purification. The public reads were run again by TCRdb, first through fastp at Q25 and then through MiXCR, and only productive beta chains were kept. All rows with the same CDR3 protein become a single entry with the most common DNA and genes. This sample comprises around 1.1 million distinct CDR3 sequences, 35% to 40% of them detected only once. The ten largest clones capture around 10% of the sample. Sequenced input: peripheral blood or thyroid tissue (not recorded which). All receptors come from an adult man with Graves' hyperthyroidism.

This clonotype was found many times. This chain connects TRBV2 to TRBJ1-1; D unresolved. V was shortened by 6 bases and J by 3 bases, with 11 bases between the two germline ends. Germline V CDR1 and CDR2: SNHLY, FYNNEI. The CDR3 consists of 13 residues. The CDR3 reads CASRIGRYTEAFF. CDR3 DNA sequence: TGTGCCAGCAGAATAGGGAGGTACACTGAAGCTTTCTTT. The full variable domain, with the rest looked up from reference TRBV2 and TRBJ1-1, is EPEVTQTPSHQVTQMGQEVILRCVPISNHLYFYWYRQILGQKVEFLVSFYNNEISEKSEIFDDQFSVERPDGSNFTLKIRSTKLEDSAMYFCASRIGRYTEAFFGQGTRLTVV.

This clonotype came up many times. The chain employs TRBV29-1 and TRBJ2-7, with TRBD2 matching 10 bases. This CDR3 has 15 amino acids. Looked up from germline, CDR1 is SQVTM and CDR2 is ANQGSEA. The V segment lost 3 bases and the J segment 2 bases; nucleotides outside the gene matches: 7. CDR3 protein: CSVDRWTSGTYEQYF. Here the CDR3 DNA reads TGCAGCGTTGACCGCTGGACTAGCGGAACCTACGAGCAGTACTTC.

The rearrangement joins TRBV10-2 to TRBJ2-7; 10 nucleotides match TRBD2. V lost 4 bases, J lost 11 bases, and 20 bases stayed unmatched. The germline gives CDR1 WSHSY, CDR2 SAAADI. The CDR3 consists of 17 residues. CDR3 region: CASSASTSGDYRGSKYF. In DNA, the CDR3 is TGCGCCAGCAGTGCCAGCACTAGCGGGGATTACAGGGGGTCTAAGTACTTC.

This chain joins TRBV9 and TRBJ1-5; a weak D match, TRBD1 (6 bases). The CDR3 is 15 residues long. CDR1 and CDR2 (germline): SGDLS, YYNGEE. Trimming cost V 0 bases and J 6 bases, with 13 bases left between them. This CDR3 is CASSVDGGPGQPQHF. Written as DNA, the CDR3 is TGTGCCAGCAGCGTAGATGGGGGGCCAGGTCAGCCCCAGCATTTT.

This clonotype was picked up many times. This rearrangement joins TRBV24-1 to TRBJ2-5, with D hard to call. CDR1 and CDR2 from the germline V gene are KGHDR and SFDVKD. V dropped 4 bases and J dropped 0 bases, with 11 bases sitting between them. The CDR3 is 15 amino acids. CDR3: CATSEGYVDQETQYF. CDR3 nucleotides: TGTGCCACCAGTGAAGGATACGTTGACCAAGAGACCCAGTACTTC.

The genes are TRBV11-2 and TRBJ1-5, with D hard to call. The germline CDR1 and CDR2 sequences are SGHAT and FQNNGV. V lost 5 bases, J lost 3 bases, and 14 bases lay in between. The length of the CDR3 is 15 residues. The CDR3 is CASSQGGMVNQPQHF. In DNA, the CDR3 is TGTGCCAGCAGCCAAGGAGGGATGGTCAATCAGCCCCAGCATTTT.

Ten or more counts support this clonotype. The rearrangement joins TRBV20-1 to TRBJ1-2; D may be TRBD1 (5 bases). CDR3 length equals 18 residues. With 2 bases removed from V and 2 bases from J, the gap between germline ends came to 24 bases. Looked up from germline, CDR1 is DFQATT and CDR2 is SNEGSKA (reference sequence). The CDR3 here is CSARPNPTTAGGNYGYTF. In nucleotides, the CDR3 is TGCAGTGCTAGACCCAATCCCACTACTGCGGGGGGGAACTATGGCTACACCTTC.

This clonotype occurred many times. J is TRBJ1-1 and V is TRBV29-1; D possibly corresponds to TRBD1 (5 bases). V was shortened by 4 bases and J by 5 bases, with 14 bases between the two germline ends. Germline assignment: CDR1 SQVTM and CDR2 ANQGSEA. The CDR3 is 13 amino acids. The CDR3 protein is CSVVGRVGTEAFF. CDR3 nucleotides: TGCAGCGTTGTGGGCAGGGTGGGGACTGAAGCTTTCTTT.

This rearrangement joins TRBV7-2 to TRBJ2-7; TRBD1 matches 9 bases. The CDR3 extends over 15 amino acids. Trimming cost V 2 bases and J 3 bases; bases outside gene matches: 5. CDR1 and CDR2 (germline): SGHTA, FQGNSA. The CDR3 DNA follows: TGTGCCAGCAGCTTATCCGGGACAGGGAACTACGAGCAGTACTTC. Translating gives CASSLSGTGNYEQYF.

This clonotype turned up a few times. This rearrangement joins TRBV6-5 to TRBJ2-7; D ambiguous. The germline CDR1 and CDR2 sequences are MNHEY and SVGAGI. This CDR3 is built from 13 residues. V lost 6 bases and J lost 0, with 9 bases in between. CDR3 sequence (DNA): TGTGCCAGCAGCGACAAGGTCTCCTACGAGCAGTACTTC. This gives the protein CASSDKVSYEQYF.

The gene calls are TRBV27 and TRBJ1-5; D possibly corresponds to TRBD1 (5 bases). The germline V and J ends were trimmed by 1 base and 10 bases, with 14 bases remaining between them. CDR1 is MNHEY and CDR2 is SMNVEV in the germline V gene (reference sequence). The length of the CDR3 is 14 residues. The CDR3 loop is CASSLFGGAYPQHF. CDR3 in DNA: TGTGCCAGCAGTTTATTCGGGGGAGCTTACCCCCAGCATTTT.

At least ten counts were recorded for this clonotype. J is TRBJ2-2 and V is TRBV25-1; no clear D gene. CDR1 and CDR2 (germline): MGHDK, SYGVNS. The CDR3 covers 15 residues. Deletions cut 0 bases from V and 1 base from J, with 6 bases between. As DNA, the CDR3 is TGTGCCAGCAGTGAATATCGGCTGAACACCGGGGAGCTGTTTTTT. It yields the protein CASSEYRLNTGELFF.

The chain recombines TRBV7-2 with TRBJ1-2; no firm D call. Looked up from germline, CDR1 is SGHTA and CDR2 is FQGNSA. The V and J ends lost 0 bases and 0 bases respectively, with 8 bases between them. CDR3 length: 15 residues. CDR3 region: CASSLAPAANYGYTF. CDR3 nucleotide sequence: TGTGCCAGCAGCTTAGCACCAGCAGCTAACTATGGCTACACCTTC.

This clonotype has only one observation. One base away lies a much larger clone, so this may be a sequencing read error. CDR3 coding DNA: TGTGCCGGCAGGCAAACTCATCAGCCCCAGCATTTT. Protein: CAGRQTHQPQHF. This sequence joins TRBV10-3 and TRBJ1-5, with unresolved D. Trimming left V 11 bases short and J 5 bases short, with 13 bases between. The CDR3 spans 12 residues. Germline V gene sequence: CDR1 ENHRY, CDR2 SYGVKD.

The V gene is TRBV5-1, the J gene TRBJ1-1; TRBD1 aligns across 7 bases. V shed 7 bases and J 3 bases; nucleotides not matched to a gene: 27. This CDR3 region has 20 residues. CDR1 and CDR2 (germline): SGHRS, YFSETQ. The CDR3 region has the DNA TGCGCCAGCCGGCCTTTTAGAGGCAGGATCGTGCAGGGGGTTCACACTGAAGCTTTCTTT. Its protein is CASRPFRGRIVQGVHTEAFF. The entire variable domain, with the rest obtained from reference TRBV5-1 and TRBJ1-1, is as follows: KAGVTQTPRYLIKTRGQQVTLSCSPISGHRSVSWYQQTPGQGLQFLFEYFSETQRNKGNFPGRFSGRQFSNSRSEMNVSTLELGDSALYLCASRPFRGRIVQGVHTEAFFGQGTRLTVV.

The V and J genes are TRBV11-2 and TRBJ1-4; maybe TRBD1 (6 bases). This CDR3 is built from 15 residues. The V end lost 6 bases, the J end lost 6 bases, and 17 bases lay between the germline ends. CDR1 and CDR2 (germline): SGHAT, FQNNGV. The CDR3 here is CASRYALQGDEKLFF. CDR3 DNA: TGTGCCAGCAGATATGCCCTACAGGGAGATGAAAAACTGTTTTTT.

The DNA of the CDR3 is TGCGCCAGCAGCTTGGTGGGGGCGCTGGGCTACACCTTC. Protein: CASSLVGALGYTF. This chain uses TRBV5-1 with TRBJ1-2; tentatively, D is TRBD1 (6 bases). Germline V CDR1 and CDR2: SGHRS, YFSETQ. This CDR3 comprises 13 residues. V lost 0 bases and J 8 bases, leaving 11 bases between the germline ends.

The V call is TRBV6-2 or TRBV6-3, the J call TRBJ2-5, with TRBD2 matching 7 bases. Trimming removed 5 bases from V and 7 bases from J; junction bases left unmatched: 7. CDR3 size: 13 residues. Germline assignment: CDR1 MNHEY and CDR2 SVGEGT. The CDR3 reads CASSRAGFRTQYF. The CDR3 DNA follows: TGTGCCAGCAGTAGAGCGGGGTTCAGGACCCAGTACTTC.

CDR3 bases: TGTGCCAGCAGCCAAGGTTGGGCAGGGCGAGAGACCCAGTACTTC. Protein sequence: CASSQGWAGRETQYF. The chain joins TRBV3-1 to TRBJ2-7; D perhaps matches TRBD1 (5 bases). Near its end, the DNA agrees better with TRBJ2-5, so the J call may be wrong. Germline CDR1 and CDR2: LGHDT and YNNKEL (reference sequence). The CDR3 runs 15 residues.

There are many counts of this clonotype. The chain recombines TRBV20-1 with TRBJ2-7; 10 nucleotides match TRBD1. This CDR3 comprises 15 residues. V trimming: 4 bases; J trimming: 3 bases; junction bases outside the gene matches: 9. CDR1 is DFQATT, CDR2 SNEGSKA, per germline (reference sequence). In DNA form, the CDR3 reads TGCAGTGCTAAACGGGGGACAGGGGATGTCTACGAGCAGTACTTC. Residues: CSAKRGTGDVYEQYF.

In this sample, this clonotype turned up a few times. It may be a read error: a sequence one base away is much more abundant. The rearrangement joins TRBV7-9 to TRBJ1-2; D is possibly TRBD1 (6 bases). Trimming stripped 3 bases from V and 4 bases from J, with 9 bases between. CDR3 length: 13 residues. From germline, CDR1 is SEHNR and CDR2 FQNEAQ (reference sequence). The CDR3: CASSLRDIYGYTF. In DNA form, the CDR3 reads TGTGCCAGCAGCTTGCGGGACATCTATGGCTACACCTTC.

This clonotype showed up just once. The chain uses TRBV10-3 and TRBJ2-7, with D possibly being TRBD2 (5 bases). CDR3 length equals 14 residues. Per the germline V gene, CDR1 is ENHRY and CDR2 is SYGVKD. V lost 6 bases, J lost 4 bases, and 16 bases lay in between. As DNA, the CDR3 is TGTGCCATCAGAGCGATGGACGGGAAATACGAGCAGTACTTC. As protein: CAIRAMDGKYEQYF.

This clonotype was seen repeatedly, ten times or more. This rearrangement joins TRBV5-4 to TRBJ2-5; D may be TRBD1 (5 bases). The germline V gene encodes CDR1 SGHNT and CDR2 YYREEE (reference sequence). CDR3 length equals 17 residues. The ends were cut back, 0 bases at V and 3 bases at J, with 18 bases in the middle. CDR3 nucleotide sequence: TGTGCCAGCAGCTTGGCCCCCACAGGCAATTTGGAAGAGACCCAGTACTTC. Translation: CASSLAPTGNLEETQYF.

This clonotype was seen only a few times. The chain has TRBV30 and TRBJ2-7; D is unresolved. V gave up 0 bases and J gave up 2 bases, with 5 bases separating them. Looked up from germline, CDR1 is GTSNPN and CDR2 is SVGIG (reference sequence). The CDR3 is made up of 12 amino acids. The CDR3 is CAWSVGPYEQYF. Here the CDR3 DNA reads TGTGCCTGGAGTGTAGGACCCTACGAGCAGTACTTC.

The rearrangement uses TRBV12-3 or TRBV12-4 and TRBJ1-1; no definite D call. Trimming left V 2 bases short and J 5 bases short, with 9 bases between. This CDR3 contains 13 residues. As DNA, the CDR3 is TGTGCCAGCAGTTTAATCAAGGTTACTGAAGCTTTCTTT. It specifies CASSLIKVTEAFF.